The clone carrying this T cell receptor beta chain has only one observation. The sample originates from a study of blood T cell repertoires in COVID-19. Turning to the study itself: In each case, the material was cDNA or gDNA derived from T cells, B-cell-depleted T cells, or PBMCs.

A case of COVID-19 had been met by exposed participants within 2 weeks before study entry. This table comes from immunoSEQ multiplex PCR, and its TCRdb copy is limited to in-frame clones, with some not included. The sample has 200,000 to 250,000 clones, approximately 88% seen once. Sequenced material: PBMCs or T cells enriched from blood (not recorded which). This receptor was taken from a woman in her 30s who had been exposed to COVID-19.

CDR3 loop: CASSLGTAGYQETQYF. The DNA for the CDR3 is TGTGCCAGCAGCTTAGGGACAGCCGGGTACCAAGAGACCCAGTACTTC. This chain joins TRBV7-2 and TRBJ2-5; D is possibly TRBD1 (6 bases). CDR1 and CDR2 from the germline V gene are SGHTA and FQGNSA. CDR3 size: 16 residues. V was cut by 1 base and J by 0 bases, with 12 bases left in between.